These 27 T cell receptor beta chains were sequenced from one sample in a study of blood T cell repertoires in COVID-19. Method: immunoSEQ multiplex PCR; TCRdb's copy keeps in-frame clones and lacks some. In the table there are about 220,000 clones, 70% to 90% of which are singletons. Sequencing was performed on peripheral blood. These receptors were collected from a human donor in a cohort sampled during active COVID-19.

The chain links TRBV5-8 to TRBJ1-2, with D possibly matching TRBD1 (5 bases). Germline CDR1 is SGHTS and CDR2 is YDEGEE. The CDR3 length is 15 residues. Trimming pared 4 bases from V and 0 bases from J, leaving 13 bases between. The CDR3 protein is CASSPGTGANYGYTF. The CDR3 nucleotides read TGTGCCAGCAGCCCGGGGACGGGAGCTAACTATGGCTACACCTTC.

The chain carries TRBV7-3 and TRBJ1-3; 7 bases line up with TRBD1. J gave up 0 bases and V 2 bases, and 4 bases lay outside the gene matches. This CDR3 spans 16 amino acids. In germline, CDR1 is SGHTA, CDR2 FQGTGA. CDR3 loop: CASSLWGQSSGNTIYF. CDR3 in DNA: TGTGCCAGCAGCTTATGGGGACAGTCCTCTGGAAACACCATATATTTT.

This rearrangement joins TRBV7-2 to TRBJ2-7, with 7 bases aligning to TRBD1. Germline V gene data show CDR1 as SGHTA and CDR2 as FQGNSA. CDR3 length: 13 residues. The V and J ends lost 4 bases and 2 bases, in that order; junction bases with no gene match: 2. CDR3 residues: CASSSQGTYEQYF. For the CDR3, the DNA is TGTGCCAGCAGCTCACAGGGGACCTACGAGCAGTACTTC.

CDR3 DNA: TGTGCCAGCAGTGTAAAAGGGGTACAGGAGACCCAGTACTTC. The encoded protein is CASSVKGVQETQYF. V gene TRBV2 combines with J gene TRBJ2-5; a possible D gene is TRBD1 (5 bases). Germline V lookup: CDR1 SNHLY, CDR2 FYNNEI. The V end was cut by 4 bases, the J end by 5 bases, with 14 bases between. The CDR3 totals 14 residues.

This clone was found a few times. The CDR3 DNA is TGTGCCAGCAATAGAAGGCGCCGGAGCACTGAAGCTTTCTTT. This encodes CASNRRRRSTEAFF. The V and J genes are TRBV28 and TRBJ1-1, with D uncertain. Germline CDR1 reads MDHEN; CDR2 reads SYDVKM. Trimming removed 7 bases at V and 4 bases at J, with 16 bases between. The length of the CDR3 is 14 residues.

The J gene is TRBJ1-5, the V gene TRBV27; D not resolved. The CDR3 has 18 residues. The V end lost 4 bases, the J end lost 1 base, and 20 bases lay between the germline ends. Germline V gene lookup returns CDR1 MNHEY and CDR2 SMNVEV (reference sequence). The chain's CDR3 is CASSYSGRGGISNQPQHF. As DNA, the CDR3 is TGTGCCAGCAGTTACTCTGGGCGCGGAGGAATAAGCAATCAGCCCCAGCATTTT.

The V call is TRBV9, the J call TRBJ2-5; a possible D gene is TRBD1 (5 bases). Germline V gene sequence: CDR1 SGDLS, CDR2 YYNGEE. The CDR3 loop spans 14 amino acids. The V and J ends lost 0 bases and 5 bases respectively, with 11 bases between them. CDR3 DNA: TGTGCCAGCAGCGTAGAGGGGATGGGGGAGACCCAGTACTTC. It yields the protein CASSVEGMGETQYF.

This rearrangement joins TRBV6-6 to TRBJ2-3; TRBD1 is a possible D gene (7 bases). Germline-derived CDR1 and CDR2 are MNHNY and SVGAGI (reference sequence). Trimming removed 7 bases at V and 2 bases at J, with 13 bases between. The CDR3 extends over 14 amino acids. CDR3 coding DNA: TGTGCCAGCACCCAGGGGGGCCTCACAGATACGCAGTATTTT. Its translation is CASTQGGLTDTQYF.

This chain uses TRBV3-1 (or the pseudogene TRBV3-2) with TRBJ1-2; the D gene is possibly TRBD1 (6 bases). V was cut by 2 bases and J by 4 bases, with 8 bases left in between. The CDR3 contains 13 residues. Germline CDR1 LGHDT, CDR2 YNNKEL (reference sequence). Here the CDR3 reads CASSQKQGYGYTF. The CDR3 bases are TGTGCCAGCAGCCAAAAACAGGGCTATGGCTACACCTTC.

The genes are TRBV5-1 and TRBJ2-7, with D unclear. This CDR3 is 12 amino acids long. The V and J ends lost 2 bases and 7 bases respectively, with 10 bases between them. From germline, CDR1 is SGHRS and CDR2 YFSETQ. CDR3 coding DNA: TGCGCCAGCAGCTTCGATCGGGTTGAGCAGTACTTC. Its protein product is CASSFDRVEQYF.

The chain recombines TRBV5-5 with TRBJ2-4; no reliable D call. The germline V and J ends were trimmed by 0 bases and 11 bases, with 12 bases remaining between them. CDR1 SGHKS and CDR2 YYEKEE come from the germline V gene (reference sequence). The CDR3 is made up of 13 amino acids. CDR3 loop: CASSLVQAAVQYF. The DNA for the CDR3 is TGTGCCAGCAGCTTGGTTCAGGCCGCCGTTCAGTACTTC.

The chain links TRBV10-3 to TRBJ1-5, with D possibly TRBD1 on 6 matching bases. The V gene lost 3 bases and the J gene lost 1 base, with 7 bases spanning the gap. The germline V gene encodes CDR1 ENHRY and CDR2 SYGVKD. The CDR3 covers 14 residues. The CDR3, as DNA: TGTGCCATCAGTGATGACAGGAGCAATCAGCCCCAGCATTTT. This encodes CAISDDRSNQPQHF.

The chain carries TRBV27 and TRBJ2-2, with 7 bases aligning to TRBD2. CDR1 and CDR2 (germline): MNHEY, SMNVEV (reference sequence). The CDR3 consists of 14 residues. V shed 3 bases and J 7 bases; nucleotides not matched to a gene: 5. The CDR3 bases are TGTGCCAGCAGTTTTCTCGGGGAGGGCGGGGAGCTGTTTTTT. Translated, it gives CASSFLGEGGELFF.

The J gene is TRBJ1-2, the V gene TRBV9; 10 nucleotides line up with TRBD1. J lost 3 bases, V lost 3 bases, and 5 bases had no gene match. CDR3 size: 15 residues. Germline V gene data show CDR1 as SGDLS and CDR2 as YYNGEE. The CDR3 region is CASSAGQGGDYGYTF. The CDR3 region has the DNA TGTGCCAGCAGCGCCGGACAGGGGGGGGACTATGGCTACACCTTC.

The rearrangement links TRBV21-1 to TRBJ1-2. TRBV21-1 is a pseudogene segment. There are 12 residues in the CDR3. The CDR3, as DNA: TGTGCCAGCAGCAAAGATTGGGAGGGCTACACCTTC. Its protein product is CASSKDWEGYTF.

The chain joins TRBV5-4 to TRBJ2-7; 11 positions match TRBD1. The J segment lost 1 base and the V segment lost 2 bases, leaving 2 bases of the junction unmatched. CDR3 length equals 15 residues. The germline CDR1 and CDR2 sequences are SGHNT and YYREEE (reference sequence). The CDR3: CASSFGTGGSYEQYF. The CDR3 DNA is TGTGCCAGCAGCTTTGGGACAGGGGGTTCCTACGAGCAGTACTTC.

V usage is TRBV11-3 and J usage is TRBJ2-7; a possible D gene is TRBD2 (5 bases). Germline-derived CDR1 and CDR2 are SGHNT and YENEEA. This CDR3 has 13 amino acids. Trimming pared 4 bases from V and 4 bases from J, leaving 11 bases between. CDR3: CASSSYSGYEQYF. The CDR3 bases are TGTGCCAGCAGCTCATACAGCGGATACGAGCAGTACTTC. The complete variable domain, with remaining parts taken from reference TRBV11-3 and TRBJ2-7, reads EAGVVQSPRYKIIEKKQPVAFWCNPISGHNTLYWYLQNLGQGPELLIRYENEEAVDDSQLPKDRFSAERLKGVDSTLKIQPAELGDSAVYLCASSSYSGYEQYFGPGTRLTVT.

This clone appeared a few times. The chain uses TRBV10-3 and TRBJ1-1; the match to TRBD1 covers 7 bases. The CDR3 has 15 residues. Germline V gives CDR1 ENHRY, CDR2 SYGVKD. Unmatched junction bases numbered 13, after V lost 2 bases and J lost 10 bases. The CDR3 sequence: CAISETRQGGFGAFF. DNA for the CDR3: TGTGCCATCAGTGAGACAAGACAGGGTGGGTTCGGAGCTTTCTTT.

This chain connects TRBV19 to TRBJ1-5; weak D call: TRBD1 (6 bases). Between the trimmed V and J ends, which lost 5 bases and 3 bases, there was a span of 11 bases. Germline CDR1 is LNHDA and CDR2 is SQIVND (reference sequence). The CDR3 extends over 14 amino acids. The chain's CDR3 is CASSSDRYNQPQHF. The CDR3 DNA sequence: TGTGCCAGTAGTTCCGACAGGTACAATCAGCCCCAGCATTTT.

DNA for the CDR3: TGTGCCAGCAGCTTAGTTCAGGGGTTGGTTACGCAGTATTTT. Protein product: CASSLVQGLVTQYF. V and J are TRBV7-8 and TRBJ2-3; a weak D match, TRBD1 (6 bases). The V end was cut by 1 base, the J end by 8 bases, with 13 bases between. CDR1 and CDR2 (germline): SGHVS, FQNEAQ. CDR3 length equals 14 residues.

The V call is TRBV28, the J call TRBJ2-3; TRBD1 is a possible D gene (5 bases). CDR1 MDHEN and CDR2 SYDVKM come from the germline V gene. Trimming took off 5 bases at V and 2 bases at J, with 14 bases between the two ends. The CDR3 extends over 15 amino acids. CDR3 region: CASSRGRALTDTQYF. For the CDR3, the DNA is TGTGCCAGCAGTAGGGGCAGGGCCCTCACAGATACGCAGTATTTT.

The chain employs TRBV3-1 (or the pseudogene TRBV3-2) and TRBJ2-7; D might be TRBD2 (5 bases). Germline loops: CDR1 LGHDT, CDR2 YNNKEL (reference sequence). V was cut by 2 bases and J by 7 bases, with 15 bases left in between. This CDR3 has 14 amino acids. The CDR3 is CASSQLPRRGEQYF. In DNA form, the CDR3 reads TGTGCCAGCAGCCAATTACCCCGGCGAGGGGAGCAGTACTTC.

This clone appeared a few times. The rearrangement links TRBV7-6 to TRBJ1-4, with D unclear. The CDR3 contains 20 residues. V lost 4 bases and J lost 0, with 24 bases in between. Germline V gene lookup returns CDR1 SGHVS and CDR2 FNYEAQ. The CDR3 nucleotides are TGTGCCAGCAGCTCTCTGTCATTGGCGGTCGACTTTGCAACTAATGAAAAACTGTTTTTT. Encoded protein: CASSSLSLAVDFATNEKLFF.

Here the CDR3 reads CASSLSIYEQYF. In DNA, the CDR3 is TGTGCCAGCAGTTTATCTATATACGAGCAGTACTTC. The V call is TRBV28, the J call TRBJ2-7; D call uncertain. V dropped 1 base and J dropped 4 bases, with 5 bases sitting between them. The CDR3 length is 12 residues. Per the germline V gene, CDR1 is MDHEN and CDR2 is SYDVKM.

The rearrangement joins TRBV3-1 (or the pseudogene TRBV3-2) to TRBJ2-1; the match to TRBD2 covers 15 bases. The CDR3 runs to 15 residues. Germline V lookup: CDR1 LGHDT, CDR2 YNNKEL (reference sequence). V shed 4 bases and J 7 bases; nucleotides not matched to a gene: 2. CDR3 nucleotides: TGTGCCAGCAGCCGCGGGACTAGCGGGAGGAATGAGCAGTTCTTC. Translated: CASSRGTSGRNEQFF.

This chain connects TRBV18 to TRBJ2-1; 12 nucleotides line up with TRBD1. Trimming at V came to 5 bases and at J to 3 bases, leaving 11 bases not matched to a gene. CDR3 size: 18 residues. Germline lookup yields CDR1 KGHSH and CDR2 LQKENI. CDR3 amino acids: CASSNRRGQGAFYNEQFF. The CDR3 DNA follows: TGTGCCAGCTCAAATCGTAGGGGACAGGGGGCGTTCTACAATGAGCAGTTCTTC.

V usage is TRBV19 and J usage is TRBJ1-2; D gene unclear. The CDR3 extends over 13 amino acids. V was pared by 6 bases and J by 4 bases, with 12 bases between. Per germline, CDR1 LNHDA and CDR2 SQIVND (reference sequence). Written as DNA, the CDR3 is TGTGCCAGTAGGGGTAGAACAGCCTATGGCTACACCTTC. This gives the protein CASRGRTAYGYTF. Combining the CDR3 with reference TRBV19 and TRBJ1-2 gives the whole variable domain DGGITQSPKYLFRKEGQNVTLSCEQNLNHDAMYWYRQDPGQGLRLIYYSQIVNDFQKGDIAEGYSVSREKKESFPLTVTSAQKNPTAFYLCASRGRTAYGYTFGSGTRLTVV.